This TCR beta chain derives from a study of response to subunit inactivated influenza vaccine. In regard to this clonotype: What it binds is unknown.

Broader study findings: Authors suggested that a seasonal influenza vaccination recruits few new T cells each time.

The CDR3 loop spans 16 amino acids. The V and J ends lost 8 bases and 8 bases respectively, with 24 bases between them. A single record per CDR3 protein comes from TCRdb applying MiXCR to the RT-PCR reads. The sample consists of hundreds of thousands of distinct CDR3 sequences, 14% of them appearing once. The source material was PBMCs from blood, sampled around 15 days before vaccination. This sequence joins TRBV12-3 or TRBV12-4 and TRBJ1-4, with a possible D match to TRBD1 (6 bases). The receptor was isolated from a man aged 45-60 years who received an inactivated influenza vaccine. The CDR3 loop reads CASGRLVGGLSEKLFF. CDR3 DNA: TGTGCCAGCGGGCGCCTCGTGGGGGGCTTGTCGGAAAAACTGTTTTTT.